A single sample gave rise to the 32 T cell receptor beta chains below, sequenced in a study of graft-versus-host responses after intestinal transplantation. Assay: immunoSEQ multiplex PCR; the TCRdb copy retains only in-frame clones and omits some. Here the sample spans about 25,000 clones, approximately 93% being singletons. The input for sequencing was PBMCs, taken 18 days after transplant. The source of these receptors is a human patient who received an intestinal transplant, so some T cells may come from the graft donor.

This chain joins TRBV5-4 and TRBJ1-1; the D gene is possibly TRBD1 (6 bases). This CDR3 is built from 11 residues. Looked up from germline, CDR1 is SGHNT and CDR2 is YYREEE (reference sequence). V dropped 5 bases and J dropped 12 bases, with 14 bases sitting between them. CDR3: CASSGGPQTFF. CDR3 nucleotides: TGTGCCAGCAGTGGGGGGCCCCAGACTTTCTTT.

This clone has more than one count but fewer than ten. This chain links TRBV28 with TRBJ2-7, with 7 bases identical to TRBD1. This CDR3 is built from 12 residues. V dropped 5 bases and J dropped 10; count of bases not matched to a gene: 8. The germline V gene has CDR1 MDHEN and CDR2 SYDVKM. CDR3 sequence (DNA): TGTGCCAGCAGTAGACAGGGACAGAACCAGTACTTC. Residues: CASSRQGQNQYF.

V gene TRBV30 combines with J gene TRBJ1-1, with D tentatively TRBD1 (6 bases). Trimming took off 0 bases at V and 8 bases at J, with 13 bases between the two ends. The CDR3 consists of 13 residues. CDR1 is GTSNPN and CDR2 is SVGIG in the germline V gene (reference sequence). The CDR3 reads CAWSVGRGPEAFF. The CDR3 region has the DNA TGTGCCTGGAGTGTCGGCAGGGGTCCCGAAGCTTTCTTT.

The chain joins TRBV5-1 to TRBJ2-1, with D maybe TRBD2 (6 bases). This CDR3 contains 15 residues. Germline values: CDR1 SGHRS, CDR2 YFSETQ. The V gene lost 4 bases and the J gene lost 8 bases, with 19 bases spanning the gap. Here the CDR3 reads CASSLDYPVVDEQFF. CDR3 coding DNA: TGCGCCAGCAGCCTGGACTATCCGGTCGTCGATGAGCAGTTCTTC.

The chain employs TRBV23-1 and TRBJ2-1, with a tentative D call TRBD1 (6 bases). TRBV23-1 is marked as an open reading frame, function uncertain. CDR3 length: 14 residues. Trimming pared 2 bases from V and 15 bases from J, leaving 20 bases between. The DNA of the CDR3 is TGCGCCAGCAGTCAAGATATTTACAGGGATAATCGGTTCTTC. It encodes CASSQDIYRDNRFF.

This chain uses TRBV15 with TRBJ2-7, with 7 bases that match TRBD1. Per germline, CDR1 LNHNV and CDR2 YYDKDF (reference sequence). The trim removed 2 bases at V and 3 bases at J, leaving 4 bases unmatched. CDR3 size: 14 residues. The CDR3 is CATSRTGQRYEQYF. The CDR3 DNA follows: TGTGCCACCAGCAGAACGGGACAGCGCTACGAGCAGTACTTC.

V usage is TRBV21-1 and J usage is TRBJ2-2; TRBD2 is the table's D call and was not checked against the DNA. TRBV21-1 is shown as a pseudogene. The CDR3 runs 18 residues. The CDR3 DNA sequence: TGTGCCAGCAGCAAAAGTGCGCGGGGGGGCCGTGGCACCGGGGAGCTGTTTTTT. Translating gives CASSKSARGGRGTGELFF.

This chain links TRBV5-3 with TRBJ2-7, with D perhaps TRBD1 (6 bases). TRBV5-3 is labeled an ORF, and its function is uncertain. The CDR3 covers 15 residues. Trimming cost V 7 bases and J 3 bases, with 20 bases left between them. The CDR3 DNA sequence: TGTGCCAGAGAAGGCAGGGGATGGTATAACTACGAGCAGTACTTC. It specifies CAREGRGWYNYEQYF.

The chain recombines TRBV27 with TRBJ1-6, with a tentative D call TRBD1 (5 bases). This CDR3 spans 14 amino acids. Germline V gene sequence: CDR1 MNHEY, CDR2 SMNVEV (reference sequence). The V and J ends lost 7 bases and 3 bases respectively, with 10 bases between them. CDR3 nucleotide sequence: TGTGCCAGCACCGGGACCGACTATAATTCACCCCTCCACTTT. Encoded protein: CASTGTDYNSPLHF.

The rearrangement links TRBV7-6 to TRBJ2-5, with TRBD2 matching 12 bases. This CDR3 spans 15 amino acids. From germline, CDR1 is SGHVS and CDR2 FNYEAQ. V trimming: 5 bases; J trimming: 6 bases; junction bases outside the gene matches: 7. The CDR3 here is CASSPTGTSGQTQYF. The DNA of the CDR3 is TGTGCCAGCAGCCCAACCGGGACTAGCGGGCAGACCCAGTACTTC.

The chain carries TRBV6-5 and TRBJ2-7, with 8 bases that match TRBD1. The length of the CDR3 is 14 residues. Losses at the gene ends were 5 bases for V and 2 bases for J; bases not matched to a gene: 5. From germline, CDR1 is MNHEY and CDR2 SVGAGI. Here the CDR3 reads CASSEPGGAYEQYF. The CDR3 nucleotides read TGTGCCAGCAGTGAGCCAGGGGGCGCCTACGAGCAGTACTTC.

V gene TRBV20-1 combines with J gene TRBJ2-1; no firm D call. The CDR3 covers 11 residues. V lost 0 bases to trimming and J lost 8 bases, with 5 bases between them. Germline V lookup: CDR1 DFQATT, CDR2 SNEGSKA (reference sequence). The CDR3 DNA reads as TGCAGTGCTAGAGACAGACATGAGCAGTTCTTC. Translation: CSARDRHEQFF.

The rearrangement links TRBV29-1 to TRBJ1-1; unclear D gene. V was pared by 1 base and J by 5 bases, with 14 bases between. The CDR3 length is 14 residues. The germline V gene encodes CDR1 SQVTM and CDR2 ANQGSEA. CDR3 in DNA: TGCAGCGTTGAAGGAAGGGTCGGTGATACTGAAGCTTTCTTT. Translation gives CSVEGRVGDTEAFF.

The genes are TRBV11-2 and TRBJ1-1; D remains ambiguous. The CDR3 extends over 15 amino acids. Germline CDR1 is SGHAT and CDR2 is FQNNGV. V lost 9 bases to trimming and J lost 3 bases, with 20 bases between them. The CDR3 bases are TGTGCCAGTAGCCGGGTCTCCCTCGGGGACACTGAAGCTTTCTTT. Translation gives CASSRVSLGDTEAFF.

CDR3 region: CAWDRGSGANVLTF. For the CDR3, the DNA is TGTGCCTGGGACAGGGGGTCTGGGGCCAACGTCCTGACTTTC. The chain couples TRBV30 to TRBJ2-6, with TRBD1 matching 9 bases. V trimming: 5 bases; J trimming: 1 base; junction bases outside the gene matches: 0. CDR1 GTSNPN and CDR2 SVGIG come from the germline V gene (reference sequence). The CDR3 covers 14 residues. The full variable domain, in which reference TRBV30 and TRBJ2-6 provide the parts outside the CDR3, is SQTIHQWPATLVQPVGSPLSLECTVEGTSNPNLYWYRQAAGRGLQLLFYSVGIGQISSEVPQNLSASRPQDRQFILSSKKLLLSDSGFYLCAWDRGSGANVLTFGAGSRLTVL.

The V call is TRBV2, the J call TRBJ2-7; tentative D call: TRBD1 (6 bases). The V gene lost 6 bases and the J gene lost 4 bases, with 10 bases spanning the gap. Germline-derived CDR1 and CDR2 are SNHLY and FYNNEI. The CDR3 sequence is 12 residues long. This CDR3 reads CASSSGQYEQYF. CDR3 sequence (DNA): TGTGCCAGCAGCAGCGGACAGTACGAGCAGTACTTC.

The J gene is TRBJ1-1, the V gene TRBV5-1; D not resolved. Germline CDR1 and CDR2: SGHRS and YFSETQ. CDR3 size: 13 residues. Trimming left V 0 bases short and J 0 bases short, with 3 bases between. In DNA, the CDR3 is TGCGCCAGCAGCTTGGGTCTGAACACTGAAGCTTTCTTT. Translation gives CASSLGLNTEAFF.

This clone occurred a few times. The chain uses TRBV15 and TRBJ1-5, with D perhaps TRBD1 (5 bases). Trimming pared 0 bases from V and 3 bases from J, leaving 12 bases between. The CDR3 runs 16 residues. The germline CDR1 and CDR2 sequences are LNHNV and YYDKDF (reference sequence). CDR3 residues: CATSRDRGGVNQPQHF. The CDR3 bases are TGTGCCACCAGCAGAGATCGGGGGGGGGTCAATCAGCCCCAGCATTTT. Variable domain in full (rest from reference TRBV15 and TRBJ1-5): DAMVIQNPRYQVTQFGKPVTLSCSQTLNHNVMYWYQQKSSQAPKLLFHYYDKDFNNEADTPDNFQSRRPNTSFCFLDIRSPGLGDTAMYLCATSRDRGGVNQPQHFGDGTRLSIL.

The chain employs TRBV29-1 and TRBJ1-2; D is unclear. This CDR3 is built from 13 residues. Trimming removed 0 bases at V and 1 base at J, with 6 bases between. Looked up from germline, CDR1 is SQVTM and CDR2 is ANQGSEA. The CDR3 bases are TGCAGCGTTGAAGATCAACATAACTATGGCTACACCTTC. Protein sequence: CSVEDQHNYGYTF.

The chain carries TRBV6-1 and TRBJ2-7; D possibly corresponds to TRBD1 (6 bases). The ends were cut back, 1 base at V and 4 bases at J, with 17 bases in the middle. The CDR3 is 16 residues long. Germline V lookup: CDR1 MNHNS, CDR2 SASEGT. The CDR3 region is CASSEGVHRAGYEQYF. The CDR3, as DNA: TGTGCCAGCAGTGAAGGGGTCCACAGGGCAGGGTACGAGCAGTACTTC.

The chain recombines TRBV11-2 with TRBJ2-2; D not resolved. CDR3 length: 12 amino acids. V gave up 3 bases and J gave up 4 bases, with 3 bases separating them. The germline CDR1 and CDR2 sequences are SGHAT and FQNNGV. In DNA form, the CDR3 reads TGTGCCAGCAGCTTTCCCACCGGGGAGCTGTTTTTT. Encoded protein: CASSFPTGELFF.

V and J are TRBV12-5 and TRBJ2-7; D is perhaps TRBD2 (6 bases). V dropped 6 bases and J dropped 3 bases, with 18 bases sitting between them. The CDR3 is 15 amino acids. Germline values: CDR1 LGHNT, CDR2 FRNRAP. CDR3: CASGPGSSSYYEQYF. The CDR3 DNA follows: TGTGCTAGTGGCCCCGGGAGCAGTTCTTACTACGAGCAGTACTTC. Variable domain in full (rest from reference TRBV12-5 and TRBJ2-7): DARVTQTPRHKVTEMGQEVTMRCQPILGHNTVFWYRQTMMQGLELLAYFRNRAPLDDSGMPKDRFSAEMPDATLATLKIQPSEPRDSAVYFCASGPGSSSYYEQYFGPGTRLTVT.

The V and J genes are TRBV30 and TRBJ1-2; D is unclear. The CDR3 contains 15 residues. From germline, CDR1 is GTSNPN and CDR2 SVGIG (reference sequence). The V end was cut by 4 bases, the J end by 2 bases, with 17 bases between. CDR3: CAWNPWQARNYGYTF. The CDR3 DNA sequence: TGTGCCTGGAACCCGTGGCAGGCCAGAAACTATGGCTACACCTTC.

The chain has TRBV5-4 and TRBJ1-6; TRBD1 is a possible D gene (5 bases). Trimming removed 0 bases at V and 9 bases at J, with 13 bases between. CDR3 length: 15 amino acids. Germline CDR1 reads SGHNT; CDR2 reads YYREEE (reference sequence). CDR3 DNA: TGTGCCAGCAGCTTGGGTGAAGGGGCGCGTTCACCCCTCCACTTT. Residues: CASSLGEGARSPLHF. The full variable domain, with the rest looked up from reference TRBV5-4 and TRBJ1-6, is ETGVTQSPTHLIKTRGQQVTLRCSSQSGHNTVSWYQQALGQGPQFIFQYYREEENGRGNFPPRFSGLQFPNYSSELNVNALELDDSALYLCASSLGEGARSPLHFGNGTRLTVT.

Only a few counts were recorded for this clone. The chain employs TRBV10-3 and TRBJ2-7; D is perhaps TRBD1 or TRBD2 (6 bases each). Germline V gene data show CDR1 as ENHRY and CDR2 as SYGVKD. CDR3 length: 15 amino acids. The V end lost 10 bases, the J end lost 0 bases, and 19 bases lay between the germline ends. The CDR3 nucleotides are TGTGCCACCCTCCTTGGCCGGGGGCTCTCCTACGAGCAGTACTTC. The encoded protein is CATLLGRGLSYEQYF.

The DNA of the CDR3 is TGTGCCTGGAGTGTACGTAGAAATGAGCAGTTCTTC. It specifies CAWSVRRNEQFF. This chain joins TRBV30 and TRBJ2-1; no reliable D call. V lost 0 bases, J lost 7 bases, and 7 bases lay in between. This CDR3 contains 12 residues. Germline V CDR1 and CDR2: GTSNPN, SVGIG (reference sequence).

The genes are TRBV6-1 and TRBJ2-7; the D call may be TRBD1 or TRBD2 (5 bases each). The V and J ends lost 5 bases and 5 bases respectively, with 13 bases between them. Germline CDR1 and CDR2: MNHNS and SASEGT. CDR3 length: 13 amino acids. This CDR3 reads CASSRDPVHEQYF. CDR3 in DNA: TGTGCCAGCAGTAGGGACCCTGTCCACGAGCAGTACTTC.

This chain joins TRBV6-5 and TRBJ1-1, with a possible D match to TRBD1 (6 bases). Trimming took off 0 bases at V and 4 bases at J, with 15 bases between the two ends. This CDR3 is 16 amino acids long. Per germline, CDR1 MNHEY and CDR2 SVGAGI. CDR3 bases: TGTGCCAGCAGTTACTCGACGACAGGATGGGCCACTGAAGCTTTCTTT. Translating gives CASSYSTTGWATEAFF.

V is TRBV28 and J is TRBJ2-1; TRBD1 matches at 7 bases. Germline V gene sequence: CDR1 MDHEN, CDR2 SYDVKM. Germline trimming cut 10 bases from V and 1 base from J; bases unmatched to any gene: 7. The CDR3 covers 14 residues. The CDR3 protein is CATTRQGSYNEQFF. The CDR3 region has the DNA TGTGCCACAACGCGACAGGGATCCTACAATGAGCAGTTCTTC.

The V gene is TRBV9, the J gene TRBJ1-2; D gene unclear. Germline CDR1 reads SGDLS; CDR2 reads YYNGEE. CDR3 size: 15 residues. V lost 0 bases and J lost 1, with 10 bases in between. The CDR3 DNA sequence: TGTGCCAGCAGCGTAGGAGCCACGCTTAACTATGGCTACACCTTC. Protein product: CASSVGATLNYGYTF.

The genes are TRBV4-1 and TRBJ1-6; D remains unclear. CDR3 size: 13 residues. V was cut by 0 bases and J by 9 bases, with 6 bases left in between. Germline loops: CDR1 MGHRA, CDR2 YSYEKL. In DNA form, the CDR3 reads TGCGCCAGCAGCCAAGATTCGGGTTCACCCCTCCACTTT. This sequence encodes CASSQDSGSPLHF.

CDR3 coding DNA: TGTGCCACCAGCAGAGGGGGACAGGGGTGGCAGTACTTC. Protein sequence: CATSRGGQGWQYF. The rearrangement uses TRBV15 and TRBJ2-7; 10 positions match TRBD1. CDR1 is LNHNV, CDR2 YYDKDF, per germline (reference sequence). Unmatched junction bases numbered 3, after V lost 1 base and J lost 9 bases. The CDR3 is 13 amino acids.